This T cell receptor beta chain was documented in a study of T cells after yellow fever vaccination. TCRdb recomputed calls from the 5' RACE reads with MiXCR, one row per CDR3 protein. The table shows 230,000 or so distinct CDR3 sequences, with approximately 6.7% occurring only once. CDR1 is SNHLY, CDR2 FYNNEI, per germline. The CDR3 loop spans 14 amino acids. V lost 2 bases to trimming and J lost 2 bases, with 9 bases between them. This clonotype was observed at least ten times. This sequence originates from a young man who received the YFV17D yellow fever vaccine. The chain recombines TRBV2 with TRBJ2-5; D remains ambiguous. This specimen was CD4+ T cells sorted from PBMCs, taken on the day of the yellow fever booster vaccination. The CDR3 nucleotides are TGTGCCAGCAGTGAACAAAGGGCTCAAGAGACCCAGTACTTC. Its translation is CASSEQRAQETQYF.